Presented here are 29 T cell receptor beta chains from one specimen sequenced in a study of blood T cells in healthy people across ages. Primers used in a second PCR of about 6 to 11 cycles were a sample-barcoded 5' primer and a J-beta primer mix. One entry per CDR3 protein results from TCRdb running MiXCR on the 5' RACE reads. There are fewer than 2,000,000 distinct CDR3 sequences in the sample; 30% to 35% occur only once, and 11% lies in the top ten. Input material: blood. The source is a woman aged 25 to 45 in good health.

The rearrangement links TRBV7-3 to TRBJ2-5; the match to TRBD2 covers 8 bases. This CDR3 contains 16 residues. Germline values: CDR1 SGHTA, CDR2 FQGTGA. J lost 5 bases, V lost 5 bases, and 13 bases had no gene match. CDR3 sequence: CASSPTGGGGLETQYF. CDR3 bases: TGTGCCAGCAGCCCGACGGGTGGCGGGGGGCTGGAGACCCAGTACTTC. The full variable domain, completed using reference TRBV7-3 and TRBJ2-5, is GAGVSQTPSNKVTEKGKYVELRCDPISGHTALYWYRQSLGQGPEFLIYFQGTGAADDSGLPNDRFFAVRPEGSVSTLKIQRTERGDSAVYLCASSPTGGGGLETQYFGPGTRLLVL.

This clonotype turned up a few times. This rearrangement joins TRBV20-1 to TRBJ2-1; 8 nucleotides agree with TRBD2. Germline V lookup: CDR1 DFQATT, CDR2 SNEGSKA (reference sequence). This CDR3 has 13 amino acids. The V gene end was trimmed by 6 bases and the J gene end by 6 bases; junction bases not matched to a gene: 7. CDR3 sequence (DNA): TGCAGTGCGTGGGGGACTAGTCGCAATGAGCAGTTCTTC. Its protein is CSAWGTSRNEQFF.

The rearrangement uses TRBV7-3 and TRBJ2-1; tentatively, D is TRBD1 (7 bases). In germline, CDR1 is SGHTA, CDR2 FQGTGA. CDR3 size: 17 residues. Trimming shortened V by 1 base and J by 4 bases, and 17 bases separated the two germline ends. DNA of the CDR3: TGTGCCAGCAGCTTAATGGGACTCGGGACAGAGTACAATGAGCAGTTCTTC. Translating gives CASSLMGLGTEYNEQFF.

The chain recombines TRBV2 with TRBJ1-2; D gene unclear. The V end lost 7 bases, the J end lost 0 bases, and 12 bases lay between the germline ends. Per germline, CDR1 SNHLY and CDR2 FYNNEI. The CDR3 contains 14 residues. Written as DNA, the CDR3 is TGTGCCAGCATCTACAGTCCTCCTAACTATGGCTACACCTTC. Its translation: CASIYSPPNYGYTF.

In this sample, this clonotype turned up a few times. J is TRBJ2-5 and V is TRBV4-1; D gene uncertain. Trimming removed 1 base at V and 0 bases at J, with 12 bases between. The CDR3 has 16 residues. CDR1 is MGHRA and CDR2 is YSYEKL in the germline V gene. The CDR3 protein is CASSQGFRRYQETQYF. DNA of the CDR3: TGCGCCAGCAGCCAAGGATTCAGGCGGTACCAAGAGACCCAGTACTTC.

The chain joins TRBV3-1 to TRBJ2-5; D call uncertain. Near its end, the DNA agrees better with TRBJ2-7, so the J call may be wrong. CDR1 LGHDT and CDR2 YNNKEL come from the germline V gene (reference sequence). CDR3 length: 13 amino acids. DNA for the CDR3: TGTGCCAGCACCGAACCCCGGGTCTACGAGCAGTACTTC. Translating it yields CASTEPRVYEQYF.

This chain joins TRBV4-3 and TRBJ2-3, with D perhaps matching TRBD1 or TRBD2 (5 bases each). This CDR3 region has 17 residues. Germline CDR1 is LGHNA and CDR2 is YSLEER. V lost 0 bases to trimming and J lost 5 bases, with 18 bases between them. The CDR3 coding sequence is TGCGCCAGCAGCCAAGATTGGGACGTTGGAAGGGGAGATACGCAGTATTTT. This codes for CASSQDWDVGRGDTQYF.

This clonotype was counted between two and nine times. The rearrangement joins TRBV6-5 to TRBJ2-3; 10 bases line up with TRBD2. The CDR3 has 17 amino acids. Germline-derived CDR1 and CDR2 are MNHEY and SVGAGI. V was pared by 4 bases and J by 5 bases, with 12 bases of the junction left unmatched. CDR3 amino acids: CASSSGDSGGPGDTQYF. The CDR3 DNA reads TGTGCCAGCAGTTCCGGCGATAGCGGGGGGCCGGGAGATACGCAGTATTTT.

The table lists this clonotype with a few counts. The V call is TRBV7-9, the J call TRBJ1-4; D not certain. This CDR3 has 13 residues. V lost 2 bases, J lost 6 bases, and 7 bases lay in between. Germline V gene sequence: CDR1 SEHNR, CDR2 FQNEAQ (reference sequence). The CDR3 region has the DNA TGTGCCAGCAGCTTAACCTCGGATGAAAAACTGTTTTTT. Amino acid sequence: CASSLTSDEKLFF.

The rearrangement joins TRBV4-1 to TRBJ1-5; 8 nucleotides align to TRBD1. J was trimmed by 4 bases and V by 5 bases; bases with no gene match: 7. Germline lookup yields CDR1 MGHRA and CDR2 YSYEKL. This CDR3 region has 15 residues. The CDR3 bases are TGCGCCAGCAGCAACCAGGGGGCTGGGAATCAGCCCCAGCATTTT. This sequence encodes CASSNQGAGNQPQHF.

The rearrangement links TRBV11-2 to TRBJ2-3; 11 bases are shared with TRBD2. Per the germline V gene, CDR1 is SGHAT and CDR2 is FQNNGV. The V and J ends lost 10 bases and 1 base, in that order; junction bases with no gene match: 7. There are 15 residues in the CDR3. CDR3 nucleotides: TGTGCCACCGAACTAGCGGGAGCAGGCACAGATACGCAGTATTTT. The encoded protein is CATELAGAGTDTQYF.

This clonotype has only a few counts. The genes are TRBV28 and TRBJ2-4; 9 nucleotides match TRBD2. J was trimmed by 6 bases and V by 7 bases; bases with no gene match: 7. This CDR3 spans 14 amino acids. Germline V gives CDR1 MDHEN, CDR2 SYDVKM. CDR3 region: CASTYSGSGNIQYF. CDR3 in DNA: TGTGCCAGCACCTATAGCGGGAGCGGAAACATTCAGTACTTC. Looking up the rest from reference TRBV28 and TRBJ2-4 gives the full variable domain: DVKVTQSSRYLVKRTGEKVFLECVQDMDHENMFWYRQDPGLGLRLIYFSYDVKMKEKGDIPEGYSVSREKKERFSLILESASTNQTSMYLCASTYSGSGNIQYFGAGTRLSVL.

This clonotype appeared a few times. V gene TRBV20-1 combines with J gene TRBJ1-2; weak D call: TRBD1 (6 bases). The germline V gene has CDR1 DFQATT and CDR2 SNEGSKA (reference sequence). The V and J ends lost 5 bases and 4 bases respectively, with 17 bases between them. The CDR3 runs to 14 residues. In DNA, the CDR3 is TGCAGTGCTTTCTCTTCGGGACAAGGCTATGGCTACACCTTC. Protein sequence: CSAFSSGQGYGYTF.

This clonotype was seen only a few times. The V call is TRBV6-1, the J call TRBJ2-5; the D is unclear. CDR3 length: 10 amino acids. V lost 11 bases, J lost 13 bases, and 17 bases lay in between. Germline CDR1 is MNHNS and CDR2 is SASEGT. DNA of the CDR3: TGTGCCGCAGCAATGGGAACGAGGTACTTC. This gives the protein CAAAMGTRYF.

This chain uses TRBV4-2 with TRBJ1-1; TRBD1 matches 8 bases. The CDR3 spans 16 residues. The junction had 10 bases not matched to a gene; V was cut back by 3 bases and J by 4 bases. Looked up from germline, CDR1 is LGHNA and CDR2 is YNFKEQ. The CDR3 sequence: CASSQEQGARGTEAFF. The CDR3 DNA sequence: TGTGCCAGCAGCCAGGAGCAGGGGGCGCGAGGCACTGAAGCTTTCTTT.

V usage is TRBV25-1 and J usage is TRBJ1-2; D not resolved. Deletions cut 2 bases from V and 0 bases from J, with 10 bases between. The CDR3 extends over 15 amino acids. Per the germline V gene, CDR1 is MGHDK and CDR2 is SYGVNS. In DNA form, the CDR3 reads TGTGCCAGCAGTGAAGGTGGCAGTACTAACTATGGCTACACCTTC. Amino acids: CASSEGGSTNYGYTF.

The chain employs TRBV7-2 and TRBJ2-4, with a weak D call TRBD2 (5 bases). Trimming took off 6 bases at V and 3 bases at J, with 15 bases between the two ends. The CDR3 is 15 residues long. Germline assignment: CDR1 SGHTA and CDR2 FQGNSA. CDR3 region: CASSQSSSVKNIQYF. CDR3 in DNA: TGTGCCAGCAGTCAGAGCAGTAGCGTCAAAAACATTCAGTACTTC.

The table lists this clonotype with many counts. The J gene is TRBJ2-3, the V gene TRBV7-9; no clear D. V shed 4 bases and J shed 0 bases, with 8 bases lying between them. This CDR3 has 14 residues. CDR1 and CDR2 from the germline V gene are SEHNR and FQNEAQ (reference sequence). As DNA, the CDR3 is TGTGCCAGCAGCTCCCGGCCGAGCACAGATACGCAGTATTTT. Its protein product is CASSSRPSTDTQYF.

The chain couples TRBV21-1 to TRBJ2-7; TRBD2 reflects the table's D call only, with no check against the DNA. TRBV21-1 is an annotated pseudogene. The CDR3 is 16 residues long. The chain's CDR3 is CASSKVLESANYEQYF. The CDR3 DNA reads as TGTGCCAGCAGCAAAGTCTTGGAATCCGCTAACTACGAGCAGTACTTC.

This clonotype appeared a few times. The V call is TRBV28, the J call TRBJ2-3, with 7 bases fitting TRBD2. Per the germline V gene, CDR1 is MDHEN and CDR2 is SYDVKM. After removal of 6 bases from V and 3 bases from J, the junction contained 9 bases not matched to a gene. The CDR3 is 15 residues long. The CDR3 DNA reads TGTGCCAGCAGCGTGGGGGGGTCGGGAACAGATACGCAGTATTTT. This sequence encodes CASSVGGSGTDTQYF.

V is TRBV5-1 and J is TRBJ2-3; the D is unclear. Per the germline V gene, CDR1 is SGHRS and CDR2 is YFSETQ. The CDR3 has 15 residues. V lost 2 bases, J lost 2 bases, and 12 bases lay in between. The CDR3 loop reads CASSLNSPDTDTQYF. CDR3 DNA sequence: TGCGCCAGCAGCTTAAACAGCCCAGACACAGATACGCAGTATTTT.

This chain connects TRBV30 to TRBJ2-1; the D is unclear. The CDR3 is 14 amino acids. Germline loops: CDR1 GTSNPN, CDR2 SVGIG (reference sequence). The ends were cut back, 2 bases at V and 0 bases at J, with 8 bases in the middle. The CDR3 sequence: CAWSPVSSYNEQFF. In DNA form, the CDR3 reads TGTGCCTGGAGTCCAGTGTCCTCCTACAATGAGCAGTTCTTC.

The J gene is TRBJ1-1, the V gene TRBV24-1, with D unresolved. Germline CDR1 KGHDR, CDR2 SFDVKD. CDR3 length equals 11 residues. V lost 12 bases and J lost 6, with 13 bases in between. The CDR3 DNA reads TGTGCCCCACGACCTATCGCTGAAGCTTTCTTT. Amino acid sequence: CAPRPIAEAFF.

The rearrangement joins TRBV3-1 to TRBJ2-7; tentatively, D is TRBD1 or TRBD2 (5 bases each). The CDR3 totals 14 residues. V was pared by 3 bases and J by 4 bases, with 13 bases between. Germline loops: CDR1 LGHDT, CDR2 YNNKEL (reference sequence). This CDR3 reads CASSHPGTWYEQYF. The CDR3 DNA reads TGTGCCAGCAGCCACCCCGGGACGTGGTACGAGCAGTACTTC.

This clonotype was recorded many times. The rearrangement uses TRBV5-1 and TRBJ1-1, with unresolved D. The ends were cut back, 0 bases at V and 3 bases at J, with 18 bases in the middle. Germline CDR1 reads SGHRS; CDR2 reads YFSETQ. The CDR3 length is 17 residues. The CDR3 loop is CASSLVKKGGWDTEAFF. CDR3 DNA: TGCGCCAGCAGCTTGGTAAAAAAGGGAGGGTGGGACACTGAAGCTTTCTTT.

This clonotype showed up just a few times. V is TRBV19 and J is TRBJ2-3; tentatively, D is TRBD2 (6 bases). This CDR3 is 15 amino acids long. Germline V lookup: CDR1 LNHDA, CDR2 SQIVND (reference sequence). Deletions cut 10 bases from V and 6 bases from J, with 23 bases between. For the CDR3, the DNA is TGTGCCACCCTTCCGGGCGGGGCGACCTCGGATACGCAGTATTTT. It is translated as CATLPGGATSDTQYF. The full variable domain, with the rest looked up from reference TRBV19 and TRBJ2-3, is DGGITQSPKYLFRKEGQNVTLSCEQNLNHDAMYWYRQDPGQGLRLIYYSQIVNDFQKGDIAEGYSVSREKKESFPLTVTSAQKNPTAFYLCATLPGGATSDTQYFGPGTRLTVL.

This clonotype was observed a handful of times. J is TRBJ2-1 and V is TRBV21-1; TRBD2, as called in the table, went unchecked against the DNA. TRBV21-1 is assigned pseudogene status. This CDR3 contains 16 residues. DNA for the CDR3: TGTGCCAGCAGCAAAGCCCGGGGCCCAATCCACAATGAGCAGTTCTTC. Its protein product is CASSKARGPIHNEQFF.

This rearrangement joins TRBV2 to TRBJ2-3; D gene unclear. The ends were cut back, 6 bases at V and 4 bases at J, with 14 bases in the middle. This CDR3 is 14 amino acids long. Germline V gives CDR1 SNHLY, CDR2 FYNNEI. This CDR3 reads CASRAEVFPDTQYF. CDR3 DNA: TGTGCCAGCAGGGCCGAAGTCTTCCCAGATACGCAGTATTTT. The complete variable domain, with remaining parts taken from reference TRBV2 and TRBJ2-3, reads EPEVTQTPSHQVTQMGQEVILRCVPISNHLYFYWYRQILGQKVEFLVSFYNNEISEKSEIFDDQFSVERPDGSNFTLKIRSTKLEDSAMYFCASRAEVFPDTQYFGPGTRLTVL.

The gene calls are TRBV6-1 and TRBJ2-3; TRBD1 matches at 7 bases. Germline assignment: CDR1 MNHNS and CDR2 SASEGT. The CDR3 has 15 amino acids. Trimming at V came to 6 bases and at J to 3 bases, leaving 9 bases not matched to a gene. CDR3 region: CASREQGSPTDTQYF. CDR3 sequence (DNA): TGTGCCAGCAGGGAACAGGGGTCCCCGACAGATACGCAGTATTTT.